This T cell receptor (beta chain) was documented in a study of cytomegalovirus exposure and HLA in healthy donors. Whole-study results and caveats: As a later analysis showed, several of the most significant clusters appeared to be linked to common viral pathogens. Presence/absence comparisons presumed near-even sequencing depth among donors.

The PCR had 60 Vbeta and 13 Jbeta primers. The data were produced by immunoSEQ multiplex PCR, yet TCRdb's version contains in-frame clones alone and is incomplete. Among about 94,000 clones, roughly 86% were seen once, and the ten largest hold approximately 10%. Comment on this clone: Its target is not known.

Sequencing was performed on PBMCs. This sequence originates from a human donor in good health.

The CDR3 DNA follows: TGTGCCAGTAGTCGTGGAACAGGGGGGCAGGAGACCCAGTACTTC. Protein sequence: CASSRGTGGQETQYF. This rearrangement joins TRBV19 to TRBJ2-5; 8 bases fit TRBD1. CDR3 length: 15 amino acids. The V and J ends lost 5 bases and 5 bases, in that order; junction bases with no gene match: 10. Germline-derived CDR1 and CDR2 are LNHDA and SQIVND (reference sequence).